Each of the 27 T cell receptor beta chains below was sequenced from the same sample in a study of long-term antiretroviral therapy in people with HIV. The libraries were made with immunoSEQ v3.0 at survey level. The method was immunoSEQ multiplex PCR; TCRdb's version includes in-frame clones alone and lacks a portion of them. Counted here are 30,000 to 40,000 clones, roughly 85% occurring once; the ten biggest clones make up 3.5% to 5.5%. The sample consisted of unsorted PBMCs, taken about 3.4 years after starting antiretroviral therapy. The receptors shown here come from a man aged 18 to 29 with HIV.

The chain is built from TRBV6-5 and TRBJ2-5, with 11 bases aligning to TRBD1. This CDR3 has 15 residues. V gave up 4 bases and J gave up 7 bases; unmatched junction bases: 8. Germline CDR1 MNHEY, CDR2 SVGAGI. The CDR3 region has the DNA TGTGCCAGCAGTTCTTTGGACAGGGGGCAGGGGACCCAGTACTTC. It translates to CASSSLDRGQGTQYF.

This clone has only a few counts. V gene TRBV2 combines with J gene TRBJ2-7, with 9 bases aligning to TRBD1. The junction had 5 bases not matched to a gene; V was cut back by 4 bases and J by 7 bases. The CDR3 is 13 residues long. Germline V gives CDR1 SNHLY, CDR2 FYNNEI. CDR3 nucleotide sequence: TGTGCCAGCAGTGGAGACAGGGGGAGGGAGCAGTACTTC. Its protein is CASSGDRGREQYF. The entire variable domain, with the rest obtained from reference TRBV2 and TRBJ2-7, is as follows: EPEVTQTPSHQVTQMGQEVILRCVPISNHLYFYWYRQILGQKVEFLVSFYNNEISEKSEIFDDQFSVERPDGSNFTLKIRSTKLEDSAMYFCASSGDRGREQYFGPGTRLTVT.

The J gene is TRBJ2-3, the V gene TRBV11-2; D remains ambiguous. Germline V gene sequence: CDR1 SGHAT, CDR2 FQNNGV. The CDR3 runs 12 residues. V lost 5 bases and J lost 8, with 11 bases in between. CDR3 protein: CASSPWVGTQYF. CDR3 nucleotide sequence: TGTGCCAGCAGCCCCTGGGTGGGTACGCAGTATTTT. Complete variable domain (other parts from reference TRBV11-2 and TRBJ2-3): EAGVAQSPRYKIIEKRQSVAFWCNPISGHATLYWYQQILGQGPKLLIQFQNNGVVDDSQLPKDRFSAERLKGVDSTLKIQPAKLEDSAVYLCASSPWVGTQYFGPGTRLTVL.

J is TRBJ2-1 and V is TRBV5-1; tentative D call: TRBD1 (6 bases). Germline V gene sequence: CDR1 SGHRS, CDR2 YFSETQ. CDR3 length equals 17 residues. The V and J ends lost 0 bases and 4 bases respectively, with 17 bases between them. The CDR3 sequence is CASSLVRLGQVYNEQFF. Written as DNA, the CDR3 is TGCGCCAGCAGCTTGGTAAGGTTGGGACAAGTTTACAATGAGCAGTTCTTC.

This clone appeared a single time. The genes are TRBV27 and TRBJ1-2; no definite D call. The CDR3 is made up of 13 amino acids. V was pared by 3 bases and J by 6 bases, with 11 bases between. Germline-derived CDR1 and CDR2 are MNHEY and SMNVEV (reference sequence). The CDR3 is CASSFRASDGYTF. CDR3 in DNA: TGTGCCAGCAGTTTCCGGGCTTCGGATGGCTACACCTTC.

CDR3: CASSHTRTGDYEQYF. Written as DNA, the CDR3 is TGCGCCAGCAGCCATACCCGGACAGGTGACTACGAGCAGTACTTC. The J gene is TRBJ2-7, the V gene TRBV4-1; 7 bases are a match to TRBD1. This CDR3 is built from 15 residues. The V gene end was trimmed by 3 bases and the J gene end by 3 bases; junction bases not matched to a gene: 8. Germline V gives CDR1 MGHRA, CDR2 YSYEKL.

The chain has TRBV7-9 and TRBJ1-1; no firm D call. V lost 5 bases and J 6 bases, leaving 13 bases between the germline ends. The CDR3 spans 13 residues. The germline V gene encodes CDR1 SEHNR and CDR2 FQNEAQ (reference sequence). The CDR3 loop is CASSPNVGAEAFF. CDR3 sequence (DNA): TGTGCCAGCAGCCCAAACGTGGGCGCTGAAGCTTTCTTT.

The chain has TRBV11-2 and TRBJ2-7; unclear D gene. V was shortened by 1 base and J by 3 bases, with 10 bases between the two germline ends. Germline lookup yields CDR1 SGHAT and CDR2 FQNNGV. The CDR3 contains 14 residues. CDR3 nucleotides: TGTGCCAGCAGCTTAGGTTATGGTGACTACGAGCAGTACTTC. It encodes CASSLGYGDYEQYF.

The V gene is TRBV7-2, the J gene TRBJ2-7; weak D call: TRBD1 (6 bases). The CDR3 is 14 residues long. Trimming took 0 bases from V and 3 from J, leaving 9 bases between them. The V gene's germline CDR1 is SGHTA and CDR2 FQGNSA. The CDR3 loop reads CASSLAQGIYEQYF. For the CDR3, the DNA is TGTGCCAGCAGCTTAGCCCAGGGGATCTACGAGCAGTACTTC.

This chain uses TRBV18 with TRBJ1-2, with a weak D call TRBD1 (5 bases). Looked up from germline, CDR1 is KGHSH and CDR2 is LQKENI. The CDR3 has 15 amino acids. V dropped 0 bases and J dropped 6 bases, with 14 bases sitting between them. CDR3 nucleotide sequence: TGTGCCAGCTCACCACCGTGGCGCAGGGAGGATGGCTACACCTTC. The encoded protein is CASSPPWRREDGYTF. Drawing the rest from reference TRBV18 and TRBJ1-2, the complete variable domain is NAGVMQNPRHLVRRRGQEARLRCSPMKGHSHVYWYRQLPEEGLKFMVYLQKENIIDESGMPKERFSAEFPKEGPSILRIQQVVRGDSAAYFCASSPPWRREDGYTFGSGTRLTVV.

The chain is built from TRBV11-2 and TRBJ1-4; D uncertain. Germline assignment: CDR1 SGHAT and CDR2 FQNNGV. The CDR3 runs to 12 residues. V was clipped by 4 bases and J by 8 bases, with 8 bases between them. The CDR3 sequence: CASSSDGEKLFF. DNA for the CDR3: TGTGCCAGCAGCTCGGACGGCGAAAAACTGTTTTTT.

The J gene is TRBJ2-3, the V gene TRBV7-9, with no clear D. The CDR3 contains 12 residues. Germline V CDR1 and CDR2: SEHNR, FQNEAQ (reference sequence). Trimming took off 4 bases at V and 2 bases at J, with 4 bases between the two ends. The CDR3: CASSSITDTQYF. In DNA form, the CDR3 reads TGTGCCAGCAGCTCCATCACAGATACGCAGTATTTT.

This chain uses TRBV19 with TRBJ1-2, with TRBD1 matching over 8 bases. Germline lookup yields CDR1 LNHDA and CDR2 SQIVND (reference sequence). The trim removed 8 bases at V and 6 bases at J, leaving 8 bases unmatched. The CDR3 is 13 residues long. The CDR3 loop is CASQGAHYDGYTF. The CDR3 coding sequence is TGTGCCAGTCAGGGGGCGCATTACGATGGCTACACCTTC.

The rearrangement links TRBV5-8 to TRBJ1-2, with D uncertain. Deletions cut 1 base from V and 9 bases from J, with 10 bases between. The CDR3 totals 12 residues. Germline assignment: CDR1 SGHTS and CDR2 YDEGEE. The CDR3 region is CASSLSWRSYTF. Written as DNA, the CDR3 is TGTGCCAGCAGCTTGAGTTGGCGGAGCTACACCTTC.

The gene calls are TRBV13 and TRBJ1-2; TRBD1 might be the D (5 bases). The CDR3 runs 13 residues. Trimming shortened V by 7 bases and J by 2 bases, and 11 bases separated the two germline ends. CDR1 is PRHDT, CDR2 FYEKMQ, per germline (reference sequence). The CDR3 region has the DNA TGTGCCAGCACCGGGCAGGGCAACTATGGCTACACCTTC. Its protein product is CASTGQGNYGYTF.

The chain links TRBV6-1 to TRBJ1-2; no clear D. CDR1 MNHNS and CDR2 SASEGT come from the germline V gene. Trimming pared 2 bases from V and 8 bases from J, leaving 12 bases between. The CDR3 length is 13 residues. CDR3 in DNA: TGTGCCAGCAGTGAATGGCCCGGACGCGGCTACACCTTC. Protein product: CASSEWPGRGYTF.

This rearrangement joins TRBV7-8 to TRBJ2-2; D is unclear. This CDR3 region has 12 residues. Germline CDR1 and CDR2: SGHVS and FQNEAQ. The V gene lost 5 bases and the J gene lost 5 bases, with 6 bases spanning the gap. The CDR3 region is CASSLGTGELFF. The DNA of the CDR3 is TGTGCCAGCAGCCTCGGGACCGGGGAGCTGTTTTTT.

This clone showed up just a few times. J is TRBJ2-7 and V is TRBV5-1, with 15 bases aligning to TRBD2. Trimming took 4 bases from V and 6 from J; bases not matched to a gene: 23. Germline loops: CDR1 SGHRS, CDR2 YFSETQ. This CDR3 spans 21 amino acids. The DNA for the CDR3 is TGCGCCAGCAGCCTTCTAAGGCCCGGTGCGTCTTGGGGACTAGCGGGAGGCGAGCAGTACTTC. Encoded protein: CASSLLRPGASWGLAGGEQYF.

The chain has TRBV6-6 and TRBJ2-1, with TRBD2 matching 7 bases. The length of the CDR3 is 15 residues. CDR1 MNHNY and CDR2 SVGAGI come from the germline V gene (reference sequence). Trimming took 6 bases from V and 6 from J; bases not matched to a gene: 11. The CDR3 reads CASSHPAGEGNEQFF. Written as DNA, the CDR3 is TGTGCCAGCAGCCACCCGGCGGGGGAAGGCAATGAGCAGTTCTTC.

The chain combines TRBV25-1 with TRBJ2-3; D might be TRBD2 (5 bases). This CDR3 comprises 16 residues. Germline CDR1 is MGHDK and CDR2 is SYGVNS. Trimming took 5 bases from V and 1 from J, leaving 16 bases between them. Written as DNA, the CDR3 is TGTGCCAGCAGTAAGGACCTAGGGAGCGGCACAGATACGCAGTATTTT. Translated: CASSKDLGSGTDTQYF.

The chain has TRBV10-2 and TRBJ2-5; D not resolved. Trimming pared 7 bases from V and 5 bases from J, leaving 8 bases between. CDR1 is WSHSY, CDR2 SAAADI, per germline. The CDR3 is 11 amino acids. CDR3 bases: TGCGCCAGCATTGTGGCGGAGACCCAGTACTTC. This gives the protein CASIVAETQYF.

A word on this clone: The same CDR3 can be traced to other DNA sequences in this sample. The chain has TRBV19 and TRBJ2-1; 11 bases are shared with TRBD2. The CDR3 length is 15 residues. V lost 6 bases and J lost 4; bases outside the gene matches: 5. Germline V gene data show CDR1 as LNHDA and CDR2 as SQIVND (reference sequence). CDR3 nucleotide sequence: TGTGCCAGTAGGCGCACTAGCGGGAGTTACAATGAGCAGTTCTTC. Its translation: CASRRTSGSYNEQFF.

This chain uses TRBV14 with TRBJ2-2, with 8 bases fitting TRBD2. The length of the CDR3 is 16 residues. Trimming removed 3 bases from V and 3 bases from J; junction bases left unmatched: 6. The germline gives CDR1 SGHDN, CDR2 FVKESK. The CDR3 sequence: CASSHFRRGDTGELFF. The CDR3 region has the DNA TGTGCCAGCAGCCATTTCCGGCGGGGGGACACCGGGGAGCTGTTTTTT. The whole variable domain, filled in from reference TRBV14 and TRBJ2-2, reads EAGVTQFPSHSVIEKGQTVTLRCDPISGHDNLYWYRRVMGKEIKFLLHFVKESKQDESGMPNNRFLAERTGGTYSTLKVQPAELEDSGVYFCASSHFRRGDTGELFFGEGSRLTVL.

This chain connects TRBV7-6 to TRBJ2-1; tentatively, D is TRBD2 (6 bases). V dropped 2 bases and J dropped 0 bases, with 14 bases sitting between them. Germline-derived CDR1 and CDR2 are SGHVS and FNYEAQ. The CDR3 has 17 amino acids. The CDR3 is CASSLIGAGSSYNEQFF. The DNA for the CDR3 is TGTGCCAGCAGCTTAATCGGGGCGGGGAGCTCCTACAATGAGCAGTTCTTC. The full variable domain, in which reference TRBV7-6 and TRBJ2-1 provide the parts outside the CDR3, is GAGVSQSPRYKVTKRGQDVALRCDPISGHVSLYWYRQALGQGPEFLTYFNYEAQQDKSGLPNDRFSAERPEGSISTLTIQRTEQRDSAMYRCASSLIGAGSSYNEQFFGPGTRLTVL.

The genes are TRBV29-1 and TRBJ1-1; no reliable D call. Trimming shortened V by 0 bases and J by 6 bases, and 8 bases separated the two germline ends. The CDR3 spans 12 residues. Germline V CDR1 and CDR2: SQVTM, ANQGSEA. DNA for the CDR3: TGCAGCGTTGAAGAGGGGAGCGCTGAAGCTTTCTTT. It codes for CSVEEGSAEAFF.

This sequence joins TRBV5-1 and TRBJ2-7; D perhaps matches TRBD1 (6 bases). CDR3 length: 15 amino acids. Trimming took off 0 bases at V and 5 bases at J, with 15 bases between the two ends. Germline CDR1 SGHRS, CDR2 YFSETQ. CDR3 region: CASSLVSAGADEQYF. In nucleotides, the CDR3 is TGCGCCAGCAGCTTGGTGTCGGCAGGGGCAGACGAGCAGTACTTC.

The chain is built from TRBV10-3 and TRBJ2-3; TRBD2 agrees at 14 bases. Germline values: CDR1 ENHRY, CDR2 SYGVKD. The CDR3 is 16 amino acids. V was clipped by 2 bases and J by 7 bases; unmatched bases: 5. The CDR3 coding sequence is TGTGCCATCAGTGAGAAGACTAGCGGGAGGGTATATACGCAGTATTTT. This translates into CAISEKTSGRVYTQYF.